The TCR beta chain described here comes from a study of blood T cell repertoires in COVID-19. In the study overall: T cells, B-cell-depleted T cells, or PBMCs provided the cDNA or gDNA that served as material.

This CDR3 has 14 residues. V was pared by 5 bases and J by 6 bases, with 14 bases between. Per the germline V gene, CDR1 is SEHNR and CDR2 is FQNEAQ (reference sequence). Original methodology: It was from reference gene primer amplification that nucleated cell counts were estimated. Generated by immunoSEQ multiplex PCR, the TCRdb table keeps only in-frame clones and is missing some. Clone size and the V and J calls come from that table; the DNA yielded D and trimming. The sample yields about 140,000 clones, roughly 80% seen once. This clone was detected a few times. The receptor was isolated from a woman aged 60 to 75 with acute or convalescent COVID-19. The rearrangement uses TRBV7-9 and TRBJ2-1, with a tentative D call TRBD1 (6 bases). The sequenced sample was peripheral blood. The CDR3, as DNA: TGTGCCAGCAGCCCACAGGGCTGGACCAATGAGCAGTTCTTC. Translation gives CASSPQGWTNEQFF.